Below are 30 T cell receptor beta chains sequenced from a single sample in a study of OX40 agonist ivuxolimab in advanced cancers. The data were produced by immunoSEQ multiplex PCR, yet TCRdb's version contains in-frame clones alone and is incomplete. In the table there are some 86,000 clones, around 92% of which are singletons. This specimen was CD4+ or CD8+ T cells sorted from blood, taken in a trial of the OX40 agonist ivuxolimab. The source of these receptors is an adult with an advanced solid tumor such as melanoma, head and neck, liver or kidney cancer.

This chain's CDR3 is CASSSSPGHSYEQYF. The CDR3 bases are TGCGCCAGCAGCTCTTCACCGGGACACTCCTACGAGCAGTACTTC. This rearrangement joins TRBV5-1 to TRBJ2-7; tentatively, D is TRBD1 (6 bases). The germline V gene has CDR1 SGHRS and CDR2 YFSETQ. Trimming cost V 3 bases and J 0 bases, with 13 bases left between them. The CDR3 spans 15 residues.

The chain is built from TRBV5-1 and TRBJ2-2, with a weak D call TRBD1 (5 bases). V shed 4 bases and J shed 0 bases, with 10 bases lying between them. Germline CDR1 and CDR2: SGHRS and YFSETQ. The CDR3 extends over 15 amino acids. CDR3 nucleotides: TGCGCCAGCAGCCATGGACATGCGAACACCGGGGAGCTGTTTTTT. This translates into CASSHGHANTGELFF.

V gene TRBV6-6 combines with J gene TRBJ2-7, with D perhaps assigned TRBD1 or TRBD2 (5 bases each). Trimming pared 2 bases from V and 4 bases from J, leaving 12 bases between. There are 14 residues in the CDR3. The germline CDR1 and CDR2 sequences are MNHNY and SVGAGI (reference sequence). The CDR3: CASSYGFGTYEQYF. DNA of the CDR3: TGTGCCAGCAGTTACGGATTCGGGACGTACGAGCAGTACTTC.

The chain has TRBV19 and TRBJ2-4; D possibly corresponds to TRBD1 (5 bases). Trimming cost V 2 bases and J 0 bases, with 11 bases left between them. CDR3 length equals 16 residues. The germline CDR1 and CDR2 sequences are LNHDA and SQIVND (reference sequence). CDR3 in amino acids: CASSIQRGLAKNIQYF. CDR3 nucleotides: TGTGCCAGTAGTATACAAAGGGGATTAGCCAAAAACATTCAGTACTTC.

The chain joins TRBV28 to TRBJ2-3; 9 positions match TRBD1. Germline values: CDR1 MDHEN, CDR2 SYDVKM. After removal of 3 bases from V and 3 bases from J, the junction contained 4 bases not matched to a gene. The CDR3 has 15 residues. The chain's CDR3 is CASSFQGQGTDTQYF. As DNA, the CDR3 is TGTGCCAGCAGTTTCCAGGGACAGGGTACAGATACGCAGTATTTT.

In nucleotides, the CDR3 is TGTGCCAGCAGCGTAGTGGCTAGCGGCTACAATGAGCAGTTCTTC. Protein product: CASSVVASGYNEQFF. This chain joins TRBV9 and TRBJ2-1, with 7 nucleotides matching TRBD2. This CDR3 region has 15 residues. Germline V lookup: CDR1 SGDLS, CDR2 YYNGEE. After removal of 0 bases from V and 3 bases from J, the junction contained 3 bases not matched to a gene.

The CDR3 sequence is CSARQFYEQYF. The CDR3 nucleotides are TGCAGTGCTAGACAATTCTACGAGCAGTACTTC. The genes are TRBV20-1 and TRBJ2-7; D is uncertain. V was pared by 2 bases and J by 3 bases, with 5 bases between. The CDR3 runs to 11 residues. The V gene's germline CDR1 is DFQATT and CDR2 SNEGSKA (reference sequence).

The V call is TRBV11-2, the J call TRBJ2-1, with TRBD2 identical over 11 bases. V gave up 9 bases and J gave up 4 bases; unmatched junction bases: 5. The CDR3 sequence is 14 residues long. Germline V lookup: CDR1 SGHAT, CDR2 FQNNGV. Here the CDR3 reads CASRTSGRYNEQFF. CDR3 sequence (DNA): TGTGCCAGTCGGACTAGCGGGCGTTACAATGAGCAGTTCTTC.

This clone was seen a handful of times. This chain uses TRBV20-1 with TRBJ2-2; D remains ambiguous. V lost 1 base and J 7 bases, leaving 4 bases between the germline ends. From germline, CDR1 is DFQATT and CDR2 SNEGSKA (reference sequence). The length of the CDR3 is 11 residues. The CDR3 DNA reads as TGCAGTGCTAGAGGAGTCGGGGAGCTGTTTTTT. Translated, it gives CSARGVGELFF.

The V and J genes are TRBV5-1 and TRBJ1-1; D remains unclear. CDR3 size: 13 residues. Germline V gene data show CDR1 as SGHRS and CDR2 as YFSETQ. Trimming pared 0 bases from V and 6 bases from J, leaving 9 bases between. CDR3 DNA: TGCGCCAGCAGCTTGGCTACACCCCCTGAAGCTTTCTTT. It yields the protein CASSLATPPEAFF.

The rearrangement links TRBV7-9 to TRBJ1-4; tentatively, D is TRBD1 (6 bases). Germline V lookup: CDR1 SEHNR, CDR2 FQNEAQ (reference sequence). Deletions cut 3 bases from V and 8 bases from J, with 25 bases between. The CDR3 consists of 18 residues. In nucleotides, the CDR3 is TGTGCCAGCAGCTTCCAACGTGCACCCGGGACAATCAGGGAAAAACTGTTTTTT. Its protein product is CASSFQRAPGTIREKLFF.

This clone was detected only a few times. The rearrangement joins TRBV4-2 to TRBJ2-7, with TRBD2 matching 13 bases. Germline lookup yields CDR1 LGHNA and CDR2 YNFKEQ. This CDR3 has 18 amino acids. The trim removed 4 bases at V and 3 bases at J, leaving 12 bases unmatched. This CDR3 reads CASSLRLAGGQPLYEQYF. Here the CDR3 DNA reads TGTGCCAGCAGCCTCCGACTAGCGGGAGGCCAACCTCTCTACGAGCAGTACTTC.

This chain connects TRBV18 to TRBJ1-2; perhaps TRBD1 as D (6 bases). The CDR3 contains 14 residues. The germline V and J ends were trimmed by 3 bases and 5 bases, with 13 bases remaining between them. From germline, CDR1 is KGHSH and CDR2 LQKENI. CDR3 nucleotides: TGTGCCAGCTCACCCCCAGGGGAGAGTTATGGCTACACCTTC. Residues: CASSPPGESYGYTF.

Only a few counts were recorded for this clone. V is TRBV7-9 and J is TRBJ1-1, with a possible D match to TRBD1 (5 bases). The CDR3 covers 14 residues. V lost 8 bases to trimming and J lost 0 bases, with 13 bases between them. The germline V gene has CDR1 SEHNR and CDR2 FQNEAQ (reference sequence). The CDR3 DNA follows: TGTGCCAGCGGCGCAGGGCCGGTGAACACTGAAGCTTTCTTT. This encodes CASGAGPVNTEAFF.

Details on this clone: It is unclear where the CDR3 begins or ends on the DNA, so no DNA is shown, and the CDR3 is as TCRdb lists it. The rearrangement links TRBV7-5 to TRBJ2-7; the table gives TRBD2 as D, unverified against the DNA. TRBV7-5 is reported as a pseudogene. The CDR3 comprises 16 residues, both ends counted. The CDR3 reads CARSPRVAGGSYEQYF.

CDR3 protein: CASRGLAGLRNEQFF. The CDR3 DNA reads as TGCGCCAGCAGAGGACTAGCGGGACTTCGCAATGAGCAGTTCTTC. The V gene is TRBV5-1, the J gene TRBJ2-1, with 12 bases matching TRBD2. V was clipped by 5 bases and J by 6 bases; unmatched bases: 6. In germline, CDR1 is SGHRS, CDR2 YFSETQ. The CDR3 sequence is 15 residues long.

Details on this clone: A junction boundary mismatches the germline segment, possibly from a read error. The chain combines TRBV7-7 with TRBJ2-5; a weak D match, TRBD2 (5 bases). CDR3 length: 16 amino acids. Germline CDR1 and CDR2: SSHAT and FNYEAQ (reference sequence). The CDR3 sequence is CASSLALAGYQETQYF. CDR3 sequence (DNA): TGTGCTAGCAGCTTAGCCTTGGCGGGCTACCAAGAGACCCAGTACTTC.

This clone was detected once. V is TRBV6-6 and J is TRBJ2-1, with D possibly matching TRBD1 (5 bases). Looked up from germline, CDR1 is MNHNY and CDR2 is SVGAGI (reference sequence). V was cut by 5 bases and J by 4 bases, with 12 bases left in between. The CDR3 covers 14 residues. In DNA form, the CDR3 reads TGTGCCAGCAGTGACTGGACAAATTACAATGAGCAGTTCTTC. This sequence encodes CASSDWTNYNEQFF.

This clone occurred once. The chain combines TRBV6-4 with TRBJ2-5, with 10 bases identical to TRBD2. The CDR3 extends over 17 amino acids. Germline CDR1 MRHNA, CDR2 SNTAGT. With 3 bases clipped from V and 4 bases from J, the junction kept 11 bases outside the gene matches. DNA for the CDR3: TGTGCCAGCAGTGATGTCGGGGTAGCGGGAGGAGGAGAGACCCAGTACTTC. This codes for CASSDVGVAGGGETQYF.

This chain joins TRBV29-1 and TRBJ2-2, with TRBD2 identical over 9 bases. The CDR3 loop spans 15 amino acids. CDR1 is SQVTM, CDR2 ANQGSEA, per germline. The trim removed 3 bases at V and 6 bases at J, leaving 8 bases unmatched. The CDR3 region has the DNA TGCAGCGTTGATTTGGCTAGCGGGATCGCCGGGGAGCTGTTTTTT. Translated: CSVDLASGIAGELFF.

The chain couples TRBV5-1 to TRBJ2-7; D is possibly TRBD1 or TRBD2 (5 bases each). From germline, CDR1 is SGHRS and CDR2 YFSETQ. This CDR3 contains 14 residues. Deletions cut 4 bases from V and 4 bases from J, with 15 bases between. The CDR3 nucleotides read TGCGCCAGCAGCCCGCCGGGACCTCAATACGAGCAGTACTTC. This translates into CASSPPGPQYEQYF.

This sequence joins TRBV5-1 and TRBJ2-1, with TRBD2 identical over 14 bases. Germline CDR1 is SGHRS and CDR2 is YFSETQ. With 4 bases clipped from V and 7 bases from J, the junction kept 4 bases outside the gene matches. The CDR3 has 15 amino acids. The CDR3 sequence is CASSQGLAGVNEQFF. DNA of the CDR3: TGCGCCAGCAGCCAGGGACTAGCGGGAGTGAATGAGCAGTTCTTC. Filled out from reference TRBV5-1 and TRBJ2-1, the complete variable domain reads KAGVTQTPRYLIKTRGQQVTLSCSPISGHRSVSWYQQTPGQGLQFLFEYFSETQRNKGNFPGRFSGRQFSNSRSEMNVSTLELGDSALYLCASSQGLAGVNEQFFGPGTRLTVL.

The V call is TRBV28, the J call TRBJ1-1, with D maybe TRBD1 (6 bases). Germline CDR1 MDHEN, CDR2 SYDVKM. Trimming removed 1 base at V and 1 base at J, with 16 bases between. This CDR3 is built from 17 residues. CDR3 nucleotide sequence: TGTGCCAGCAGTTTATTCCGCGGGGGGCAAGGGAACACTGAAGCTTTCTTT. It encodes CASSLFRGGQGNTEAFF.

The chain recombines TRBV5-6 with TRBJ2-7, with TRBD1 identical over 10 bases. Trimming took 2 bases from V and 4 from J; bases not matched to a gene: 3. Per germline, CDR1 SGHDT and CDR2 YYEEEE. The CDR3 totals 14 residues. The CDR3, as DNA: TGTGCCAGCAGCTTTGGACAGGGGGTGTACGAGCAGTACTTC. This sequence encodes CASSFGQGVYEQYF.

This clone was observed a handful of times. This chain links TRBV6-1 with TRBJ1-4; D uncertain. CDR3 length: 12 residues. Germline CDR1 is MNHNS and CDR2 is SASEGT. V was pared by 6 bases and J by 8 bases, with 10 bases between. CDR3 residues: CASSRQWEKLFF. The CDR3 DNA reads as TGTGCCAGCAGCAGGCAGTGGGAAAAACTGTTTTTT.

The rearrangement uses TRBV18 and TRBJ2-7; D possibly corresponds to TRBD2 (6 bases). V shed 4 bases and J shed 7 bases, with 17 bases lying between them. The germline CDR1 and CDR2 sequences are KGHSH and LQKENI. The CDR3 has 14 amino acids. CDR3 protein: CASSRLRDAGEQYF. DNA of the CDR3: TGTGCCAGCTCACGCCTTAGGGACGCGGGGGAGCAGTACTTC.

The gene calls are TRBV30 and TRBJ1-2; D ambiguous. In germline, CDR1 is GTSNPN, CDR2 SVGIG (reference sequence). CDR3 length equals 11 residues. Between the trimmed V and J ends, which lost 1 base and 5 bases, there was a span of 5 bases. For the CDR3, the DNA is TGTGCCTGGAGTGCGGTATATGGCTACACCTTC. Protein product: CAWSAVYGYTF.

The rearrangement joins TRBV5-6 to TRBJ2-2, with a possible D match to TRBD1 (6 bases). V gave up 0 bases and J gave up 5 bases, with 23 bases separating them. The CDR3 is 19 residues long. Germline V gene sequence: CDR1 SGHDT, CDR2 YYEEEE. The DNA of the CDR3 is TGTGCCAGCAGCTTGGCCATCGACCCCCGGACAAGGGGGACCGGGGAGCTGTTTTTT. This translates into CASSLAIDPRTRGTGELFF.

The chain recombines TRBV5-1 with TRBJ1-1; D remains ambiguous. V was cut by 6 bases and J by 4 bases, with 16 bases left in between. Germline lookup yields CDR1 SGHRS and CDR2 YFSETQ. The CDR3 runs 14 residues. CDR3 sequence: CASTPGSLFTEAFF. The CDR3 bases are TGCGCCAGCACCCCTGGCAGCCTATTCACTGAAGCTTTCTTT.

The rearrangement links TRBV4-2 to TRBJ1-4, with D possibly being TRBD1 (5 bases). Trimming took off 4 bases at V and 8 bases at J, with 20 bases between the two ends. The germline CDR1 and CDR2 sequences are LGHNA and YNFKEQ. The CDR3 has 16 amino acids. The CDR3 here is CASSPAGGDGGEKLFF. CDR3 DNA: TGTGCCAGCAGCCCGGCGGGAGGGGACGGTGGGGAAAAACTGTTTTTT.